This TCR beta chain was found in a study of blood T cell repertoires in COVID-19. CDR1 LNHDA and CDR2 SQIVND come from the germline V gene (reference sequence). CDR3 length: 13 residues. V was pared by 4 bases and J by 4 bases, with 1 base of the junction left unmatched. Repertoires were generated with immunoSEQ multiplex PCR, while TCRdb's copy carries only in-frame clones and drops some. This sample has 110,000 or so clones, with over 70% found just once. Sample: peripheral blood. The sequence was collected from a man between 45 and 60 years old with acute or convalescent COVID-19. The genes are TRBV19 and TRBJ2-1; TRBD2 agrees at 7 bases. CDR3 sequence reads: CASSSGGYNEQFF. As DNA, the CDR3 is TGTGCCAGTAGTAGCGGGGGATACAATGAGCAGTTCTTC.